This is a list of T cell receptor beta chains from one sample in a study of regulatory dendritic cells for organ transplantation. Sequencing used immunoSEQ multiplex PCR; TCRdb keeps in-frame clones, though not all of them. The sample has approximately 22,000 clones; approximately 85% are singletons. No antigen is known for these receptors. Sequencing was performed on naive CD4+ T cells from blood cultured with regulatory dendritic cells. The receptors derive from a human donor in good health. The CDR3 runs from the conserved cysteine through the conserved F or W. The D gene is left open where the match is weak. Not every row has a clone size; where given, it reads once, few, many or a size class.

J,size,V,D,DNA,CDR3
TRBJ2-3,.,TRBV29-1,TRBD2,TGCAGCGCTGGAAGTAGCGGGAGAAGCATAGATACGCAGTATTTT,CSAGSSGRSIDTQYF
TRBJ2-3,.,TRBV4-1,.,TGCGCCAGCAGCCAAGATGGAGCGAGGGGGGATACGCAGTATTTT,CASSQDGARGDTQYF
TRBJ2-2,.,TRBV2,.,TGTGCCAGCAGCGAGGCGAACACCGGGGAGCTGTTTTTT,CASSEANTGELFF
TRBJ2-2,.,TRBV2,.,TGTGCCAGCAGTGGGGCGGGATTGGTGACCGGGGAGCTGTTTTTT,CASSGAGLVTGELFF
TRBJ2-7,.,TRBV10-3,.,TGTGCCATCAGTGAGTCGTATCAGACCCACGAGCAGTACTTC,CAISESYQTHEQYF
TRBJ1-1,.,TRBV18,.,TGTGCCAGCTCACCGGAGATGAACACTGAAGCTTTCTTT,CASSPEMNTEAFF
TRBJ1-1,.,TRBV18,TRBD1,TGTGCCAGCTCACCAGTCGACAGGGCTGAAGCTTTCTTT,CASSPVDRAEAFF
TRBJ1-5,.,TRBV5-8,.,TGTGCCAGCAGCTTGGGGCAGGCTAATCAGCCCCAGCATTTT,CASSLGQANQPQHF
TRBJ1-2,.,TRBV7-9,.,TGTGCCACCGCGGGAGGGGAGAGGGGCTACACCTTC,CATAGGERGYTF
TRBJ1-1,.,TRBV28,.,TGTGCCAGCAGGCCAGCCGGCAGAAGTTTAGCTTTCTTT,CASRPAGRSLAFF
TRBJ1-1,few,TRBV7-2,.,TGTGCCAGCAGCTTAGTCCTGGCAGGATTCACTGAAGCTTTCTTT,CASSLVLAGFTEAFF
TRBJ2-1,.,TRBV9,.,TGTGCCAGCAGCCCCCGCGCGAACCTGGTCTACAATGAGCAGTTCTTC,CASSPRANLVYNEQFF
TRBJ2-7,.,TRBV29-1,TRBD2,TGCAGCGTTGAAAGCCAGCGGGGGGGCGAGCAGTACTTC,CSVESQRGGEQYF
TRBJ2-5,once,TRBV28,.,TGTGCCAGCCCCCATCCGGACAGAGAAGAGACCCAGTACTTC,CASPHPDREETQYF
TRBJ1-4,.,TRBV27,.,TGTGCCAGCAGACTCCGGACACTTCCAACTAATGAAAAACTGTTTTTT,CASRLRTLPTNEKLFF
TRBJ2-5,.,TRBV28,.,TGTGCCAGCAGTTCGACTACACAAGAGACCCAGTACTTC,CASSSTTQETQYF
TRBJ2-7,once,TRBV6-6,.,TGTGCCAGCGACGACTCCTACGAGCAGTACTTC,CASDDSYEQYF
TRBJ2-3,.,TRBV11-3,TRBD1,TGTGCCAGCAGCTTAGAGGGGACAGACACAGATACGCAGTATTTT,CASSLEGTDTDTQYF
TRBJ2-7,.,TRBV25-1,.,TGTGCCAGCAGTGTCAGCTACGAGCAGTACTTC,CASSVSYEQYF
TRBJ2-2,.,TRBV18,TRBD2,TGTGCCAGCTCACCACCAGGGAGGGAGAACACCGGGGAGCTGTTTTTT,CASSPPGRENTGELFF
TRBJ2-3,.,TRBV7-2,.,TGTGCCAGCAGCTTAGCACCGCTAAGCACAGATACGCAGTATTTT,CASSLAPLSTDTQYF
TRBJ2-7,.,TRBV7-6,TRBD2,TGTGCCAGCAGCCCCCCGTATAGCGGGAGGGAGTACGAGCAGTACTTC,CASSPPYSGREYEQYF